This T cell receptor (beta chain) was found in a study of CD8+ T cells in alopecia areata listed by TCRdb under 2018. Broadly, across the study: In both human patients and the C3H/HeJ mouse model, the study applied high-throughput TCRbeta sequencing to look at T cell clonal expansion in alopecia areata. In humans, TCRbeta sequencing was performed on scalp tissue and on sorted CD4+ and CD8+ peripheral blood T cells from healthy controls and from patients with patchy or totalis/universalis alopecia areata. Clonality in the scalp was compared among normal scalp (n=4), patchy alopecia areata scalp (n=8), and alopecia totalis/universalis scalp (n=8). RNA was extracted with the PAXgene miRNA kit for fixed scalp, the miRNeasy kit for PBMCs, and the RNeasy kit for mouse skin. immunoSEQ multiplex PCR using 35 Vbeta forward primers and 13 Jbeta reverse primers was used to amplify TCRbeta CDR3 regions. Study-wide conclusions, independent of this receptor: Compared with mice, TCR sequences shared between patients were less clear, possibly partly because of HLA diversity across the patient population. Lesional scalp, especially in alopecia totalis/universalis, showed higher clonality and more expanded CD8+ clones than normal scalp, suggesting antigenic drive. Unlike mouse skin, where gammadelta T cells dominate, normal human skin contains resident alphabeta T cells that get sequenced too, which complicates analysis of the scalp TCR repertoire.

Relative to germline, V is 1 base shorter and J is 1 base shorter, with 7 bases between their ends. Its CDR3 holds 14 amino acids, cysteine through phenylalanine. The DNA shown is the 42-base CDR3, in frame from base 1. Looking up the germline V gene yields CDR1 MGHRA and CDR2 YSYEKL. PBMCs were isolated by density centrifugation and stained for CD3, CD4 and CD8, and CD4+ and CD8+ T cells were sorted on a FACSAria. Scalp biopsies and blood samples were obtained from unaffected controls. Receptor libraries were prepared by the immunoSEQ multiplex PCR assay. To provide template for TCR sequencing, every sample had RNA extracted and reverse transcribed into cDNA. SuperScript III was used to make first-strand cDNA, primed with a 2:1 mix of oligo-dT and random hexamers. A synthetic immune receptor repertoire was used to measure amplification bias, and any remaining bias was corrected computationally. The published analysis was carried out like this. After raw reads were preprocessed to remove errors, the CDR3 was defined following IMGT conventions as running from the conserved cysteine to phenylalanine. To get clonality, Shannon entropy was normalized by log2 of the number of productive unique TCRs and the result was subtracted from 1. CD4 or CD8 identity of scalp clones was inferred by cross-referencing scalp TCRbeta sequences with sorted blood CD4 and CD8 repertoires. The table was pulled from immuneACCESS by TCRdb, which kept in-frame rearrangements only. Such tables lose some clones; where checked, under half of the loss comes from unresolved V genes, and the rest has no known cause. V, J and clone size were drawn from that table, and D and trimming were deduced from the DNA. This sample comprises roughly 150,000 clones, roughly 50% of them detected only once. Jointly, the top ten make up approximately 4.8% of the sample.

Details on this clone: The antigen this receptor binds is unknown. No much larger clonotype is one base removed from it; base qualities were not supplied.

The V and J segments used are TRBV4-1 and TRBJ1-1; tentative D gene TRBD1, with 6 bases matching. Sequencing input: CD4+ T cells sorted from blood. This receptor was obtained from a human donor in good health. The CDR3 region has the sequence CASSQAGQNTEAFF. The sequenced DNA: TGCGCCAGCAGCCAAGCGGGACAGAACACTGAAGCTTTCTTT.